Listed below are T cell receptor beta chains from one sample, sequenced in a study of blood T cell repertoires in COVID-19. The assay was immunoSEQ multiplex PCR, and TCRdb's table has in-frame clones only and misses some. In the table there are fewer than 200,000 clones, 80% to 90% of which are singletons. The sequenced sample was peripheral blood. The receptor set was obtained from a woman older than 75 with COVID-19, enrolled during active disease. Both conserved end residues are part of each CDR3. The order of the fields is D gene, clone size, V gene, J gene, CDR3 protein, CDR3 DNA. The D gene is left open where the match is weak. Expanded clones get a size class; other rows say once, few or many, or leave the size out.

D: -; size: -; V: TRBV28; J: TRBJ1-5; CDR3: CASGQGNQPQHF; DNA: TGTGCCAGCGGGCAGGGCAATCAGCCCCAGCATTTT
D: -; size: -; V: TRBV6-4; J: TRBJ2-2; CDR3: CASSGGSSGADANTGELFF; DNA: TGTGCCAGCAGTGGAGGGAGTAGCGGCGCAGACGCGAACACCGGGGAGCTGTTTTTT
D: -; size: -; V: TRBV10-3; J: TRBJ2-5; CDR3: CAIGTTSQETQYF; DNA: TGTGCCATAGGGACAACGTCTCAAGAGACCCAGTACTTC
D: TRBD1; size: once; V: TRBV7-8; J: TRBJ1-1; CDR3: CASTRTGRNTEAFF; DNA: TGTGCCAGCACCCGGACAGGACGGAACACTGAAGCTTTCTTT
D: -; size: -; V: TRBV9; J: TRBJ2-5; CDR3: CASSRPGGWETQYF; DNA: TGTGCCAGCAGCCGACCCGGCGGGTGGGAGACCCAGTACTTC
D: TRBD1; size: -; V: TRBV19; J: TRBJ1-4; CDR3: CASSKQGGEKLFF; DNA: TGTGCCAGTAGTAAACAGGGGGGTGAAAAACTGTTTTTT
D: TRBD2; size: -; V: TRBV5-1; J: TRBJ2-1; CDR3: CASSLAGAGGASSYNEQFF; DNA: TGCGCCAGCAGCTTGGCCGGAGCGGGAGGCGCCAGCTCCTACAATGAGCAGTTCTTC
D: -; size: -; V: TRBV7-6; J: TRBJ1-1; CDR3: CASSLSRADNSEAFF; DNA: TGTGCCAGCAGCTTATCGCGGGCAGACAACTCTGAAGCTTTCTTT
D: -; size: -; V: TRBV28; J: TRBJ2-6; CDR3: CASSLYSGANVLTF; DNA: TGTGCCAGCAGCCTCTACTCTGGGGCCAACGTCCTGACTTTC
D: TRBD1; size: -; V: TRBV19; J: TRBJ1-1; CDR3: CASSPRTGRFGEAFF; DNA: TGTGCCAGTAGTCCCCGGACAGGGCGGTTTGGTGAAGCTTTCTTT
D: -; size: -; V: TRBV19; J: TRBJ2-5; CDR3: CASASGETQYF; DNA: TGTGCCAGTGCTTCGGGGGAGACCCAGTACTTC
D: -; size: -; V: TRBV5-1; J: TRBJ2-1; CDR3: CASSGGTSYNEQFF; DNA: TGCGCCAGCAGTGGGGGGACCTCCTACAATGAGCAGTTCTTC
D: TRBD2; size: -; V: TRBV19; J: TRBJ2-2; CDR3: CASTMGLAGIHRELFF; DNA: TGTGCCAGTACCATGGGGCTAGCGGGGATACACCGGGAGCTGTTTTTT
D: -; size: few; V: TRBV13; J: TRBJ2-7; CDR3: CASSLISEQYF; DNA: TGTGCCAGCAGCCTAATTAGCGAGCAGTACTTC
D: -; size: few; V: TRBV5-1; J: TRBJ2-7; CDR3: CASSLALRYEQYF; DNA: TGCGCCAGCAGCTTGGCCCTCCGCTACGAGCAGTACTTC
D: TRBD1; size: -; V: TRBV12-3/TRBV12-4; J: TRBJ2-7; CDR3: CASSSNRGSEQYF; DNA: TGTGCCAGCAGTTCGAACAGGGGTTCCGAGCAGTACTTC
D: TRBD1; size: -; V: TRBV10-3; J: TRBJ2-7; CDR3: CAIGQGPNEQYF; DNA: TGTGCCATAGGACAGGGTCCCAACGAGCAGTACTTC
D: -; size: -; V: TRBV7-2; J: TRBJ2-2; CDR3: CASSSFWNTGELFF; DNA: TGTGCCAGCAGCTCCTTTTGGAACACCGGGGAGCTGTTTTTT
D: TRBD1; size: once; V: TRBV14; J: TRBJ2-1; CDR3: CASSSWTGAFGNEQFF; DNA: TGTGCCAGCAGCTCCTGGACAGGGGCCTTTGGCAATGAGCAGTTCTTC
D: -; size: -; V: TRBV18; J: TRBJ1-2; CDR3: CASSPGGRAGYTF; DNA: TGTGCCAGCTCACCAGGGGGCCGGGCGGGCTACACCTTC
D: -; size: -; V: TRBV27; J: TRBJ2-7; CDR3: CASSRGRGSYEQYF; DNA: TGTGCCAGCAGTCGGGGGAGAGGGTCCTACGAGCAGTACTTC
D: TRBD1; size: -; V: TRBV19; J: TRBJ1-6; CDR3: CASKTGSSYNSPLHF; DNA: TGTGCCAGCAAGACAGGGAGCTCCTATAATTCACCCCTCCACTTT
D: TRBD1; size: few; V: TRBV10-3; J: TRBJ1-4; CDR3: CAISRGTGFATNEKLFF; DNA: TGTGCCATCTCTCGGGGGACAGGCTTTGCAACTAATGAAAAACTGTTTTTT
D: -; size: -; V: TRBV19; J: TRBJ2-5; CDR3: CASSWNGRGTQTQYF; DNA: TGTGCCAGTAGTTGGAACGGACGGGGAACGCAGACCCAGTACTTC
D: TRBD1; size: -; V: TRBV10-1; J: TRBJ2-3; CDR3: CASSGDRGNTDTQYF; DNA: TGCGCCAGCAGTGGGGACAGGGGGAACACAGATACGCAGTATTTT
D: TRBD1; size: -; V: TRBV18; J: TRBJ1-5; CDR3: CASSSTGPSNQPQHF; DNA: TGTGCCAGCTCATCGACAGGGCCAAGCAATCAGCCCCAGCATTTT
D: TRBD2; size: -; V: TRBV15; J: TRBJ2-2; CDR3: CATSRELAGDGELFF; DNA: TGTGCCACCAGCAGAGAGTTAGCGGGGGACGGGGAGCTGTTTTTT
D: -; size: -; V: TRBV29-1; J: TRBJ1-3; CDR3: CSVEQGFSGNTIYF; DNA: TGCAGCGTTGAACAGGGTTTTTCTGGAAACACCATATATTTT
D: -; size: -; V: TRBV6-5; J: TRBJ2-3; CDR3: CAGGQAGGTDTQYF; DNA: TGTGCCGGGGGACAGGCGGGAGGGACAGATACGCAGTATTTT